These T cell receptor beta chains were read from a single sample in a study of shared clonotypes between healthy human individuals. Profiling relied on immunoSEQ multiplex PCR, and the TCRdb table lists in-frame clones only, not all of them. The sample consists of about 2.2 million clones, 85% to 95% of them appearing once. The sequenced sample consisted of naive CD8+ T cells from PBMCs. These receptors originate from a man between 18 and 29 years old in good health. Some clones in this sample may be carry-over from other donors' samples. Both conserved end residues are part of each CDR3. A D gene is named only where the DNA matches it firmly. The size entry is marked missing in some rows and otherwise reads once, few, many or a size class.

>15|TRBD1|TRBV13|.|TRBJ1-3
CASSLKDRAWDTIYF
TGTGCCAGCAGCTTAAAAGACAGGGCCTGGGACACCATATATTTT
>16|TRBD1|TRBV28|once|TRBJ1-2
CASSLLTGGLNYGYTF
TGTGCCAGCAGCTTGTTGACAGGGGGCCTGAACTATGGCTACACCTTC
>15|TRBD1|TRBV5-1|.|TRBJ1-1
CASSLARDRDTEAFF
TGCGCCAGCAGCTTGGCTCGGGACAGGGATACTGAAGCTTTCTTT
>15|.|TRBV25-1|.|TRBJ2-7
CASSEYLRGNDEQYF
TGTGCCAGCAGTGAATATCTCCGGGGAAACGACGAGCAGTACTTC
>15|TRBD2|TRBV27|.|TRBJ2-2
CASRTSGKNTGELFF
TGTGCCAGCAGAACTAGCGGGAAGAACACCGGGGAGCTGTTTTTT
>17|.|TRBV4-1|.|TRBJ1-1
CASSQDGQTFVSTEAFF
TGCGCCAGCAGCCAAGACGGACAGACATTCGTTAGCACTGAAGCTTTCTTT
>17|.|TRBV10-3|once|TRBJ1-5
CAISDPSSPQGDQPQHF
TGTGCCATCAGTGACCCCTCTTCCCCCCAGGGCGATCAGCCCCAGCATTTT
>13|.|TRBV5-1|.|TRBJ2-1
CASSILRDYEQFF
TGCGCCAGCAGCATTCTCCGGGACTATGAGCAGTTCTTC
>16|.|TRBV4-1|once|TRBJ2-5
CASSQQFSGDQETQYF
TGCGCCAGCAGCCAACAGTTTTCTGGGGACCAAGAGACCCAGTACTTC
>11|.|TRBV29-1|.|TRBJ1-2
CSVYTPYGYTF
TGCAGCGTTTATACTCCATATGGCTACACCTTC
>18|TRBD1|TRBV5-6|.|TRBJ2-7
CASSLMGRGQGAPYEQYF
TGTGCCAGCAGCTTGATGGGCAGAGGACAGGGAGCGCCCTACGAGCAGTACTTC